This T cell receptor (beta chain) was identified during a study of cytomegalovirus exposure and HLA in healthy donors. Study outcomes and limitations: In terms of immune exposure information, only CMV serostatus was available.

With respect to this clone: The target antigen is unknown.

The CDR3 has 13 residues. Germline lookup yields CDR1 MNHNS and CDR2 SASEGT. Researchers ran the PCR with 60 Vbeta and 13 Jbeta primers. Method: immunoSEQ multiplex PCR; TCRdb's copy keeps in-frame clones and lacks some. The repertoire holds some 160,000 clones, approximately 78% seen once, with roughly 3% in the top ten. This chain connects TRBV6-1 to TRBJ1-3, with D perhaps TRBD1 (5 bases). The material sequenced was PBMCs. This clonotype was obtained from a woman aged 40 to 50 in good health and CMV-seronegative. The CDR3 nucleotides are TGTGGCGCGGGGGGGATCTCTGGAAACACCATATATTTT. Translating it yields CGAGGISGNTIYF.